The TCR beta chain under discussion was sequenced for a study of blood T cells in healthy people across ages. The overall study: For every two T cells, template switching captured about one barcoded beta molecule. Study conclusions and caveats: Greater diversity and more naive CD4+ cells were seen in long-lived donors than in aged donors.

This clonotype was counted a few times. Its antigen is undetermined. Then a second PCR, running about 7 to 11 cycles, was carried out with a sample-barcoded 5' primer and a J-beta primer mix. TCRdb ran MiXCR on the 5' RACE reads and lists one entry per CDR3 protein. Among hundreds of thousands of distinct CDR3 sequences, about 29% were seen once, and the ten largest hold 3% to 4%. The CDR3 totals 14 residues. V was trimmed by 4 bases and J by 2 bases, leaving 12 bases between them. These data were likewise used in another study, on T cells of mothers and their children. Turning to that study: Unrelated pairs and related pairs have their TCR recombination output shaped similarly by thymic selection.

This TCR derives from a boy under 10 years old in good health. The sample taken for sequencing was blood. This rearrangement joins TRBV12-3 or TRBV12-4 to TRBJ2-7; tentatively, D is TRBD1 or TRBD2 (5 bases each). The CDR3 DNA reads as TGTGCCAGCAGTTCTCCGGGACCAACCTACGAGCAGTACTTC. Its protein is CASSSPGPTYEQYF.